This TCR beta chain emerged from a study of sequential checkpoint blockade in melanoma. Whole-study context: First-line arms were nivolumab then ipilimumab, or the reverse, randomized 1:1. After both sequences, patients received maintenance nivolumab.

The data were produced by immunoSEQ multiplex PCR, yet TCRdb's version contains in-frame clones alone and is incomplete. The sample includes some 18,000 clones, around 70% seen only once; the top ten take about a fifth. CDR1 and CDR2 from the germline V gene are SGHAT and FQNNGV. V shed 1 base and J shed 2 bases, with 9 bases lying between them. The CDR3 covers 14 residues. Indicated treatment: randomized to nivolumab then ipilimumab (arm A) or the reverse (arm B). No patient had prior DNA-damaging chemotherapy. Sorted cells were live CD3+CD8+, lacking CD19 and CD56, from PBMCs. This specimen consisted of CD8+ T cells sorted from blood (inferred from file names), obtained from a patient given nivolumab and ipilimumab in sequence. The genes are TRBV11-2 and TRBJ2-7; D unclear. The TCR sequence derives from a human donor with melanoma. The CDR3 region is CASSLGVSAYEQYF. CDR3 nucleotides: TGTGCCAGCAGCTTAGGTGTCTCCGCCTACGAGCAGTACTTC.